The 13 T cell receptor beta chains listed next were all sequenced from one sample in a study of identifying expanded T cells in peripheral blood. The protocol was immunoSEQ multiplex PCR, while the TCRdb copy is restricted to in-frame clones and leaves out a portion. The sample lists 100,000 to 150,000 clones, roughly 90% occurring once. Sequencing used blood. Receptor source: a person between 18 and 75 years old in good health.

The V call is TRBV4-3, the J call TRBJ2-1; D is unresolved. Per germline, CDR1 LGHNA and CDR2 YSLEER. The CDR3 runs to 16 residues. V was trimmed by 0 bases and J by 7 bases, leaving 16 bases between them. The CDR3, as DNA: TGCGCCAGCAGCCAAGATAGGGCACAGCCCAGGAATGAGCAGTTCTTC. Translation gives CASSQDRAQPRNEQFF.

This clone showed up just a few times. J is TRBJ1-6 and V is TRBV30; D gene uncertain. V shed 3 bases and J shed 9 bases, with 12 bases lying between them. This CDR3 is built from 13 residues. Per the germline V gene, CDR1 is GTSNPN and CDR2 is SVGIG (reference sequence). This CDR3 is CAWRTQVSSPLHF. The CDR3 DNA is TGTGCCTGGAGGACTCAAGTATCTTCACCCCTCCACTTT.

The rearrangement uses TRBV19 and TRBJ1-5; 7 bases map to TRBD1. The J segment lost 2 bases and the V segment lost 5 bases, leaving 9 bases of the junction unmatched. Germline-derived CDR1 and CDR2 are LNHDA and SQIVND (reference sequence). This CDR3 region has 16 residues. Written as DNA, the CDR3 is TGTGCCAGTAGTGTACAGGGGACCGGTGGCAATCAGCCCCAGCATTTT. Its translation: CASSVQGTGGNQPQHF.

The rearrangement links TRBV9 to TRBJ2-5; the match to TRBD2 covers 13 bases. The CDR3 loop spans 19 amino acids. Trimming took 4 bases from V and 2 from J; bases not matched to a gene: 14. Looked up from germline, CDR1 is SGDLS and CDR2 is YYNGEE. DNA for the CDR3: TGTGCCAGCAGCCCGACTTGGGGGACTAGCGGGACGGGTCAAGAGACCCAGTACTTC. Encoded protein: CASSPTWGTSGTGQETQYF.

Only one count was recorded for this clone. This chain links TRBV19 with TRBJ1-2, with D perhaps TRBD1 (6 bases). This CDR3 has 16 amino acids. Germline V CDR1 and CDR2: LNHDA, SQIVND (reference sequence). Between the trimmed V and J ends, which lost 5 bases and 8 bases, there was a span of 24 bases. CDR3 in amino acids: CASSPPRDISGSGYTF. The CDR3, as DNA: TGTGCCAGTAGTCCCCCCCGGGACATCAGCGGATCGGGCTACACCTTC.

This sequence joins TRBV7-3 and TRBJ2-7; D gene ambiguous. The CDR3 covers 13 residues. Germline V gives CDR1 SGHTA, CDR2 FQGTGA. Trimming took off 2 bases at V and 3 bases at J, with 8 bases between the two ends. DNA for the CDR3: TGTGCCAGCAGCTTAGCTCCCAACTACGAGCAGTACTTC. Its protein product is CASSLAPNYEQYF.

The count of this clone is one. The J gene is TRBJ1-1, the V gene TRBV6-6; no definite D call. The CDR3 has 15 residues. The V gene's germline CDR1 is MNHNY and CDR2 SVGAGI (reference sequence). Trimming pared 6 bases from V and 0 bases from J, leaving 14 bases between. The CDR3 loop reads CASRLSGRMNTEAFF. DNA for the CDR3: TGTGCCAGCAGACTATCCGGGCGAATGAACACTGAAGCTTTCTTT.

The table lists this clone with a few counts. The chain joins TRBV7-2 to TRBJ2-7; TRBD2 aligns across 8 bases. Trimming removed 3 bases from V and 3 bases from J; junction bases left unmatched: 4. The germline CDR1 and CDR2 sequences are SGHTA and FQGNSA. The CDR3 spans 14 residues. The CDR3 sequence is CASSFTGTSYEQYF. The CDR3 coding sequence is TGTGCCAGCAGCTTCACCGGGACTAGCTACGAGCAGTACTTC.

CDR3 nucleotide sequence: TGCGCCAGCAGCTTACTAGAGAACACCGGGGAGCTGTTTTTT. Protein product: CASSLLENTGELFF. This chain uses TRBV5-1 with TRBJ2-2, with D possibly TRBD2 on 5 matching bases. V gave up 2 bases and J gave up 1 base, with 6 bases separating them. The CDR3 covers 14 residues. From germline, CDR1 is SGHRS and CDR2 YFSETQ.

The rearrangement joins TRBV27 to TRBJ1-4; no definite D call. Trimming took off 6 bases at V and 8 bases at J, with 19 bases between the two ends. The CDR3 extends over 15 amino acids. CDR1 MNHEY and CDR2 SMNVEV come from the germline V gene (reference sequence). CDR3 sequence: CASRQNQMVGEKLFF. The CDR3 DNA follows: TGTGCCAGCAGGCAGAACCAGATGGTGGGGGAAAAACTGTTTTTT.

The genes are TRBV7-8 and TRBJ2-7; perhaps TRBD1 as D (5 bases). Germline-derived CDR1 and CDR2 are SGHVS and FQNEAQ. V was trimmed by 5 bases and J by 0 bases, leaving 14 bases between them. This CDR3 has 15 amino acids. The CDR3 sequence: CASSPPAGISYEQYF. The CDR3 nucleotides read TGTGCCAGCAGCCCCCCCGCAGGGATCTCCTACGAGCAGTACTTC.

DNA of the CDR3: TGTGCCAGTAGGGGACAGGGCGCTACTAATCAGCCCCAGCATTTT. It specifies CASRGQGATNQPQHF. The chain uses TRBV19 and TRBJ1-5; 9 bases align to TRBD1. Losses at the gene ends were 6 bases for V and 4 bases for J; bases not matched to a gene: 7. This CDR3 contains 15 residues. The germline gives CDR1 LNHDA, CDR2 SQIVND (reference sequence).

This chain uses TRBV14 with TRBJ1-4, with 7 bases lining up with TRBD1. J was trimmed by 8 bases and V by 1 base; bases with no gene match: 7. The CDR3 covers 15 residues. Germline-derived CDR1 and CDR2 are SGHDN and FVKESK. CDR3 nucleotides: TGTGCCAGCAGCCAAGGCCGGGACAGCCGAGAAAAACTGTTTTTT. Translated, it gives CASSQGRDSREKLFF.